The present TCR beta chain was sequenced within a study of blood T cell repertoires in COVID-19. Background on the study: The samples span acute and convalescent COVID-19 from the United States, Italy and Spain. PBMCs, B-cell-depleted T cells, or T cells provided the cDNA or gDNA that made up the material.

The germline V gene encodes CDR1 MNHEY and CDR2 SVGEGT. V lost 2 bases to trimming and J lost 5 bases; unmatched junction nucleotides: 11. The CDR3 length is 16 residues. Using immunoSEQ multiplex PCR, the repertoire was profiled, and TCRdb retains in-frame clones only, with some absent. The profile shows fewer than 450,000 clones, around 90% of them singletons. The cohort comprised adults aged about 18 to 100 years residing in 20 to 25 US areas. Symptom resolution, clearance, or two negative PCRs marked the recovered donors of Cohort 3. This chain connects TRBV6-2 or TRBV6-3 to TRBJ2-7, with 8 bases identical to TRBD2. Sequenced sample: PBMCs or T cells enriched from blood (not recorded which). This sequence was found in a man aged 18-30 years who had recovered from COVID-19. The CDR3 protein is CASSYRSVSGTDEQYF. CDR3 DNA sequence: TGTGCCAGCAGTTACAGGTCGGTTAGCGGGACGGACGAGCAGTACTTC.